This is a list of T cell receptor beta chains from one sample in a study of shared T cell receptors in the human thymus. Only in-frame clones appear in the TCRdb table, and some are missing; sequencing was by immunoSEQ multiplex PCR. Of 500,000 to 750,000 clones listed, 70% to 90% are singletons. The same data also went into a second study, on human thymus T cells.

The sequencing sample was made of thymocytes. The receptors come from a boy under two years old with a congenital heart defect. CDR3s include the opening cysteine and the closing phenylalanine or tryptophan. Fields, in order: CDR3 protein, CDR3 DNA, V gene, J gene, CDR3 length, clone size, D gene. The D gene is left open where the match is weak. Clone size appears in some rows only: once, few, many, or a class for an expanded clone.

CASSLDRGWAEAFF	TGTGCCAGCAGCTTGGACAGGGGTTGGGCTGAAGCTTTCTTT	TRBV5-4	TRBJ1-1	14	NA	TRBD1
CASSWSRDTSSYEQYF	TGTGCCAGCAGTTGGTCTAGGGACACGAGCTCCTACGAGCAGTACTTC	TRBV5-6	TRBJ2-7	16	NA	NA
CASSLAGVSNEQFF	TGTGCCAGCAGTCTAGCGGGAGTATCTAATGAGCAGTTCTTC	TRBV9	TRBJ2-1	14	NA	TRBD2
CASTRRGQGREKLFF	TGTGCCAGCACCCGACGAGGACAGGGGCGCGAAAAACTGTTTTTT	TRBV2	TRBJ1-4	15	NA	TRBD1
CASSQASGRHTEAFF	TGTGCCAGCAGCCAAGCCAGCGGGAGGCACACTGAAGCTTTCTTT	TRBV4-2	TRBJ1-1	15	NA	NA
CTSSQDWVIRGIEQFF	TGCACCAGCAGCCAAGATTGGGTGATTAGGGGGATTGAGCAGTTCTTC	TRBV1	TRBJ2-1	16	NA	NA
CASQDRRNTEAFF	TGTGCCAGCCAGGACAGGAGGAACACTGAAGCTTTCTTT	TRBV6-5	TRBJ1-1	13	NA	TRBD1
CASSYGPRGQPQHF	TGTGCCAGCAGTTACGGCCCCCGGGGACAGCCCCAGCATTTT	TRBV6-6	TRBJ1-5	14	NA	NA
CASSQEGTGTPGSQYF	TGCGCCAGCAGCCAAGAGGGGACAGGGACCCCTGGGTCCCAGTACTTC	TRBV4-3	TRBJ2-5	16	once	TRBD1
CASRWGGRKTYNEQFF	TGTGCCAGCAGATGGGGGGGGAGGAAGACCTACAATGAGCAGTTCTTC	TRBV6-4	TRBJ2-1	16	NA	TRBD2
CASSRPEREIATDTQYF	TGTGCCAGCAGCCGCCCAGAGCGGGAGATCGCCACAGATACGCAGTATTTT	TRBV5-6	TRBJ2-3	17	NA	TRBD2
CASSQAPGTISYEQYF	TGCGCCAGCAGCCAGGCCCCCGGGACTATTTCCTACGAGCAGTACTTC	TRBV4-1	TRBJ2-7	16	NA	TRBD2
CASTPGLGWDEQFF	TGTGCCAGTACGCCGGGACTAGGGTGGGATGAGCAGTTCTTC	TRBV4-2	TRBJ2-1	14	few	TRBD2
CASSAIQTKRYTDTQYF	TGTGCCAGCAGTGCCATTCAGACTAAGCGGTACACAGATACGCAGTATTTT	TRBV25-1	TRBJ2-3	17	NA	NA
CASVLALGPSYEQYF	TGTGCCAGCGTACTGGCCCTAGGCCCATCCTACGAGCAGTACTTC	TRBV7-9	TRBJ2-7	15	NA	NA
CASSPTGAIAKNIQYF	TGTGCCAGCAGCCCAACAGGGGCGATAGCCAAAAACATTCAGTACTTC	TRBV28	TRBJ2-4	16	few	TRBD1
CASSQASGSQRTYNEQFF	TGCGCCAGCAGCCAAGCCAGCGGCTCCCAGCGGACCTACAATGAGCAGTTCTTC	TRBV4-1	TRBJ2-1	18	NA	NA
CASRRTGGAADTQYF	TGTGCCAGCAGACGGACAGGGGGCGCGGCAGATACGCAGTATTTT	TRBV28	TRBJ2-3	15	NA	TRBD1
CASSVAETGVRSYEQYF	TGTGCCAGCAGCGTAGCTGAGACAGGGGTCCGCAGTTACGAGCAGTACTTC	TRBV9	TRBJ2-7	17	NA	TRBD1
CAISEVGTTDTQYF	TGTGCCATCAGTGAGGTAGGGACAACAGATACGCAGTATTTT	TRBV10-3	TRBJ2-3	14	NA	NA
CSVEGPLGEGQFF	TGCAGCGTTGAGGGGCCCTTGGGGGAGGGGCAGTTCTTC	TRBV29-1	TRBJ2-1	13	NA	TRBD2
CASSAKLYEQYF	TGTGCCAGCAGTGCCAAACTGTACGAGCAGTACTTC	TRBV2	TRBJ2-7	12	NA	NA
CASSIDGGRASDEQFF	TGTGCCAGTAGTATCGATGGCGGGAGGGCCTCAGATGAGCAGTTCTTC	TRBV19	TRBJ2-1	16	NA	TRBD2
CASSRQGVGTDTQYF	TGTGCCAGCAGCCGACAGGGTGTGGGCACAGATACGCAGTATTTT	TRBV7-2	TRBJ2-3	15	NA	TRBD1
CASSGRPLAVLQYF	TGTGCCAGCAGTGGCCGGCCCTTAGCGGTGCTACAGTACTTC	TRBV6-4	TRBJ2-7	14	NA	NA
CASSSPHGGTSYQETQYF	TGTGCCAGCAGCTCCCCCCACGGGGGAACTTCGTACCAAGAGACCCAGTACTTC	TRBV7-6	TRBJ2-5	18	NA	NA
CGSGAHWNEQFF	TGTGGATCAGGGGCCCATTGGAATGAGCAGTTCTTC	TRBV25-1	TRBJ2-1	12	NA	NA
CASSLLRLAVHEQYF	TGTGCCAGCAGCTTACTGAGGCTAGCGGTTCACGAGCAGTACTTC	TRBV7-3	TRBJ2-7	15	NA	TRBD2
CASSPRDRDEQYF	TGTGCCAGCTCACCCCGGGACAGGGACGAGCAGTACTTC	TRBV18	TRBJ2-7	13	NA	TRBD1
CASSPRGASGRAPGEQYF	TGTGCCAGCAGCCCTAGGGGCGCTAGCGGGAGGGCCCCCGGCGAGCAGTACTTC	TRBV27	TRBJ2-7	18	NA	TRBD2
CASSLAPGDRGYEQYF	TGTGCCAGCAGCTTAGCCCCGGGGGACAGGGGCTACGAGCAGTACTTC	TRBV11-1	TRBJ2-7	16	NA	TRBD1
CASSFRDSLNTEAFF	TGTGCCAGCAGCTTCCGGGACAGCCTGAACACTGAAGCTTTCTTT	TRBV5-4	TRBJ1-1	15	NA	TRBD1
CASSPGALAGTSTDTQYF	TGTGCCAGCAGCCCCGGTGCACTAGCGGGAACTAGCACAGATACGCAGTATTTT	TRBV5-4	TRBJ2-3	18	NA	TRBD2
CASSFDETGEQYF	TGTGCCAGCAGCTTTGACGAAACGGGCGAGCAGTACTTC	TRBV5-6	TRBJ2-7	13	NA	NA
CASRLGGLRRTEAFF	TGTGCAAGTCGCTTAGGGGGACTTAGACGGACTGAAGCTTTCTTT	TRBV12-2	TRBJ1-1	15	NA	NA
CAVQTPSEQYF	TGTGCCGTCCAGACTCCGTCCGAGCAGTACTTC	TRBV19	TRBJ2-7	11	few	NA
CASSWGGGRNTGELFF	TGTGCCAGCAGTTGGGGGGGAGGGAGGAACACCGGGGAGCTGTTTTTT	TRBV27	TRBJ2-2	16	NA	TRBD2
CASSLTTKSTDTQYF	TGTGCTAGCAGCTTAACCACTAAATCTACAGATACGCAGTATTTT	TRBV7-7	TRBJ2-3	15	NA	NA
CASSFEGNTEAFF	TGTGCCAGCAGCTTCGAGGGGAACACTGAAGCTTTCTTT	TRBV7-2	TRBJ1-1	13	NA	NA
CAITNSGRESYNEQFF	TGTGCCATCACTAATAGCGGGAGGGAGTCCTACAATGAGCAGTTCTTC	TRBV10-3	TRBJ2-1	16	NA	TRBD2
CATGDWGRNTGELFF	TGTGCCACGGGGGATTGGGGGAGGAACACCGGGGAGCTGTTTTTT	TRBV2	TRBJ2-2	15	NA	NA
CASSSLVAEDGYTF	TGTGCCAGCAGTTCCCTTGTGGCTGAGGATGGCTACACCTTC	TRBV27	TRBJ1-2	14	NA	NA
CASSVFQGAKRYEQYF	TGTGCCAGCAGCGTATTTCAGGGGGCAAAGAGATACGAGCAGTACTTC	TRBV5-5	TRBJ2-7	16	NA	TRBD1
CASSLALHNEQFF	TGCGCCAGCAGCTTGGCCCTCCACAATGAGCAGTTCTTC	TRBV5-1	TRBJ2-1	13	NA	NA
CASSEESASGRNIQYF	TGTGCCAGCAGTGAAGAAAGCGCTAGCGGGAGAAACATTCAGTACTTC	TRBV6-1	TRBJ2-4	16	NA	TRBD2
CASSFITTSGLGELFF	TGTGCCAGCAGTTTCATAACGACTAGCGGCCTCGGGGAGCTGTTTTTT	TRBV27	TRBJ2-2	16	NA	TRBD2
CASSEARAGNISHYEQYF	TGTGCCAGCAGTGAAGCCAGGGCTGGTAATATATCCCACTACGAGCAGTACTTC	TRBV6-1	TRBJ2-7	18	NA	NA
CASSSRQATYEQYF	TGTGCCAGCAGTTCCCGACAGGCCACCTACGAGCAGTACTTC	TRBV6-5	TRBJ2-7	14	NA	NA
CAINFNEQFF	TGTGCCATCAACTTCAATGAGCAGTTCTTC	TRBV10-3	TRBJ2-1	10	NA	NA
CSVWGAGVEPYEQYF	TGCAGCGTCTGGGGGGCGGGAGTAGAGCCCTACGAGCAGTACTTC	TRBV29-1	TRBJ2-7	15	NA	NA
CASSLLRTSVWQGVVNEQFF	TGTGCCAGCAGTTTATTGAGGACTAGCGTATGGCAAGGTGTGGTAAATGAGCAGTTCTTC	TRBV27	TRBJ2-1	20	NA	TRBD2
CASSDRWVAGINEQFF	TGCGCCAGCAGCGACCGATGGGTAGCGGGGATCAATGAGCAGTTCTTC	TRBV10-2	TRBJ2-1	16	once	TRBD2
CASSIPGGFTF	TGTGCCAGTAGTATCCCAGGGGGATTCACCTTC	TRBV19	TRBJ1-2	11	NA	TRBD1
CASSQVYENSDQPQHF	TGCGCCAGCAGCCAAGTCTACGAGAATAGCGATCAGCCCCAGCATTTT	TRBV4-1	TRBJ1-5	16	few	NA